This is a list of T cell receptor beta chains from one sample in a study of T cells in Graves' hyperthyroidism and ophthalmopathy. TCRdb re-called the multiplex PCR reads with MiXCR, one entry per CDR3 protein. In the table there are fewer than 650,000 distinct CDR3 sequences, 13% to 15% of which are singletons. The sequencing input was blood. These receptors were obtained from a woman aged 40 to 50 with Graves' hyperthyroidism. CDR3s leave out the opening cysteine and the closing phenylalanine or tryptophan. A clone size is listed for some rows: how often the clone was seen (once, few, many), or a class if it is expanded.

V	J	size	CDR3
TRBV4-2	TRBJ2-5	-	ASSQEGLAGIQETQY
TRBV11-2	TRBJ2-1	many	ASSVSGGSYNEQF
TRBV5-1	TRBJ2-7	many	ASRLTSAASYEQY
TRBV9	TRBJ2-1	-	ASSVATDGREGAVNEQF
TRBV28	TRBJ1-5	-	ASRSTGGNQPQH
TRBV7-9	TRBJ2-2	many	ASSPLGTTGELF
TRBV20-1	TRBJ2-7	many	SARVLDRGGSRDPYEQY
TRBV5-8	TRBJ2-3	many	ASSQDGSTDTQY
TRBV9	TRBJ2-1	-	ASSVAGAPHNEQF
TRBV12-3/TRBV12-4	TRBJ2-7	many	ASSPAIREQY
TRBV28	TRBJ2-1	many	ASSSPRGGSSDEQF
TRBV12-3/TRBV12-4	TRBJ2-1	many	ASVGITDEQF
TRBV20-1	TRBJ2-1	many	SAVSESPPYNEQF
TRBV27	TRBJ2-5	many	ASRKAVGGRETQY
TRBV11-2	TRBJ2-7	many	ASSVGYTYEQY
TRBV20-1	TRBJ2-1	-	SASSTQAASYNEQF
TRBV3-1	TRBJ1-1	many	ASSQVGGTGTEAF
TRBV11-3	TRBJ2-7	many	ASSLDGQGADEQY
TRBV30	TRBJ2-7	-	AWGTGTGSYEQY